These 10 T cell receptor beta chains came from one sample sequenced in a study of T cells in Graves' hyperthyroidism and ophthalmopathy. Amplification of TCR beta CDR3 regions was performed using RNA transcripts as template. A set of HTBI primers served as the primers for a first-round RT-PCR of the TCR CDR3. MiXCR, applied by TCRdb to the multiplex PCR reads, yields one record per CDR3 protein. This table has approximately 300,000 distinct CDR3 sequences, about a sixth appearing once. Input material: blood. The receptors derive from a woman in her fifties or sixties with Graves' ophthalmopathy.

This clonotype was found many times. This sequence joins TRBV28 and TRBJ2-6; D possibly corresponds to TRBD1 (6 bases). The CDR3 has 15 residues. CDR1 MDHEN and CDR2 SYDVKM come from the germline V gene. V was shortened by 4 bases and J by 4 bases, with 11 bases between the two germline ends. This CDR3 is CASSSQGPGANVLTF. As DNA, the CDR3 is TGTGCCAGCAGTTCACAGGGCCCGGGGGCCAACGTCCTGACTTTC.

The rearrangement joins TRBV6-1 to TRBJ1-4; 7 positions match TRBD1. This CDR3 has 14 residues. Germline lookup yields CDR1 MNHNS and CDR2 SASEGT. The V and J ends lost 5 bases and 7 bases, in that order; junction bases with no gene match: 7. The CDR3 DNA sequence: TGTGCCAGCAGTTTTCACAGGGGCATTGAAAAACTGTTTTTT. Translated: CASSFHRGIEKLFF.

This clonotype has at least ten counts. This rearrangement joins TRBV6-1 to TRBJ2-2; D may be TRBD2 (5 bases). Germline CDR1 MNHNS, CDR2 SASEGT. The CDR3 is 14 residues long. Trimming cost V 7 bases and J 2 bases, with 11 bases left between them. CDR3: CASIRGLNTGELFF. The DNA for the CDR3 is TGTGCCAGCATTCGAGGACTCAACACCGGGGAGCTGTTTTTT.

This clonotype appeared many times. The rearrangement links TRBV7-8 to TRBJ2-7; 8 positions match TRBD2. This CDR3 region has 14 residues. Germline lookup yields CDR1 SGHVS and CDR2 FQNEAQ. V gave up 3 bases and J gave up 6 bases; unmatched junction bases: 7. CDR3 in amino acids: CASSFRREGREQYF. The DNA for the CDR3 is TGTGCCAGCAGCTTTCGACGGGAGGGTCGCGAGCAGTACTTC.

V and J are TRBV6-2 or TRBV6-3 and TRBJ1-2; D is undetermined. In germline, CDR1 is MNHEY, CDR2 SVGEGT. V lost 6 bases, J lost 8 bases, and 16 bases lay in between. The CDR3 totals 13 residues. Here the CDR3 reads CASSLSYERGYTF. CDR3 in DNA: TGTGCCAGCAGCCTGTCGTATGAGCGGGGCTACACCTTC.

This clonotype has just a few counts. This sequence joins TRBV29-1 and TRBJ2-3; the match to TRBD1 covers 10 bases. The germline CDR1 and CDR2 sequences are SQVTM and ANQGSEA. Trimming removed 4 bases from V and 8 bases from J; junction bases left unmatched: 9. CDR3 length: 14 residues. CDR3 region: CSVGGTGVGGTQYF. The DNA of the CDR3 is TGCAGCGTTGGCGGGACAGGGGTGGGTGGTACGCAGTATTTT.

The sample holds many counts of this clonotype. The CDR3 coding sequence is TGCAGTGCTAGAGATTTAGCGGAGGGGAGCTACGAGCAGTACTTC. Translated: CSARDLAEGSYEQYF. This chain uses TRBV20-1 with TRBJ2-7; weak D call: TRBD2 (6 bases). CDR3 size: 15 residues. V was pared by 0 bases and J by 3 bases, with 15 bases between. Germline CDR1 reads DFQATT; CDR2 reads SNEGSKA (reference sequence).

The chain links TRBV19 to TRBJ2-4, with D possibly TRBD1 on 6 matching bases. Trimming removed 4 bases at V and 4 bases at J, with 11 bases between. The CDR3 runs to 14 residues. Per germline, CDR1 LNHDA and CDR2 SQIVND (reference sequence). The CDR3 is CASSTDRLKNIQYF. Here the CDR3 DNA reads TGTGCCAGTAGTACCGACAGGTTAAAAAACATTCAGTACTTC.

A few counts support this clonotype. The chain carries TRBV4-3 and TRBJ1-3; possible D gene TRBD1, 6 bases. The CDR3 covers 15 residues. Deletions cut 2 bases from V and 2 bases from J, with 10 bases between. Germline CDR1 and CDR2: LGHNA and YSLEER. As DNA, the CDR3 is TGCGCCAGCAGCCAAAACAGGGTCCCTGGAAACACCATATATTTT. It codes for CASSQNRVPGNTIYF.

The table lists this clonotype with a few counts. V and J are TRBV27 and TRBJ1-1; 7 bases are shared with TRBD1. The CDR3 totals 14 residues. Trimming removed 5 bases from V and 4 bases from J; junction bases left unmatched: 7. Germline V gene data show CDR1 as MNHEY and CDR2 as SMNVEV (reference sequence). Here the CDR3 reads CASSRQTGVTEAFF. The CDR3 DNA sequence: TGTGCCAGCAGTAGACAAACAGGGGTCACTGAAGCTTTCTTT.